This TCR beta chain was recorded in a study of T cells in Graves' hyperthyroidism and ophthalmopathy. The study excluded patients with uncontrolled infection, other autoimmune disease, pregnancy or lactation. Amplification of TCR beta CDR3 regions was performed using RNA transcripts as template. A set of HTBI primers served as the primers for a first-round RT-PCR of the TCR CDR3. TCRdb independently ran MiXCR on the multiplex PCR reads; one entry per CDR3 protein. The data contain almost 600,000 distinct CDR3 sequences, 46% of them singletons. V was cut by 4 bases and J by 0 bases, with 9 bases left in between. The CDR3 length is 14 residues. CDR1 and CDR2 from the germline V gene are SNHLY and FYNNEI.

The chain is built from TRBV2 and TRBJ1-1, with D unresolved. This TCR was recovered from a woman younger than 30 with Graves' hyperthyroidism. Material: peripheral blood or thyroid tissue (not recorded which). The DNA for the CDR3 is TGTGCCAGCAGTGTTTGGCCTCTGAACACTGAAGCTTTCTTT. Translation gives CASSVWPLNTEAFF.